The 29 T cell receptor beta chains listed next were all sequenced from one sample in a study of OX40 agonist ivuxolimab in advanced cancers. Sequenced by immunoSEQ multiplex PCR; TCRdb stores in-frame clones only, minus some. Among about 68,000 clones listed, roughly 84% were seen once. This specimen consisted of CD4+ or CD8+ T cells sorted from blood, obtained in a trial of the OX40 agonist ivuxolimab. These receptors were obtained from an adult with an advanced solid tumor such as melanoma, head and neck, liver or kidney cancer.

The chain has TRBV6-1 and TRBJ1-6; TRBD1 might be the D (6 bases). The CDR3 consists of 15 residues. Germline CDR1 MNHNS, CDR2 SASEGT. Trimming took off 5 bases at V and 7 bases at J, with 15 bases between the two ends. The CDR3 loop reads CASSLGGGNNSPLHF. The DNA of the CDR3 is TGTGCCAGCAGTCTGGGGGGGGGCAACAATTCACCCCTCCACTTT.

The chain has TRBV6-5 and TRBJ2-2; TRBD1 aligns across 9 bases. V gave up 8 bases and J gave up 2 bases; unmatched junction bases: 3. This CDR3 is built from 14 residues. Per germline, CDR1 MNHEY and CDR2 SVGAGI. The CDR3 protein is CASRGQGNTGELFF. CDR3 sequence (DNA): TGTGCCAGCCGGGGACAGGGCAACACCGGGGAGCTGTTTTTT.

Concerning this clone itself: An end of the junction differs from the germline gene, which may be a read error. The rearrangement links TRBV27 to TRBJ1-6, with D maybe TRBD1 (5 bases). Per the germline V gene, CDR1 is MNHEY and CDR2 is SMNVEV (reference sequence). This CDR3 is built from 16 residues. CDR3 bases: TGTGCCAGCAGATTATTCGGGGGCTCCTATAATTCACCCCTCCACTTT. Protein: CASRLFGGSYNSPLHF.

The rearrangement links TRBV9 to TRBJ1-1; no clear D gene. Trimming removed 3 bases from V and 4 bases from J, with 7 bases in between. Germline V gene lookup returns CDR1 SGDLS and CDR2 YYNGEE. The CDR3 is 12 residues long. CDR3 protein: CASSESRTEAFF. The CDR3 region has the DNA TGTGCCAGCAGCGAATCGCGCACTGAAGCTTTCTTT. The full variable domain, rest sourced from reference TRBV9 and TRBJ1-1, is DSGVTQTPKHLITATGQRVTLRCSPRSGDLSVYWYQQSLDQGLQFLIQYYNGEERAKGNILERFSAQQFPDLHSELNLSSLELGDSALYFCASSESRTEAFFGQGTRLTVV.

The chain employs TRBV7-7 and TRBJ2-2, with no clear D. The germline CDR1 and CDR2 sequences are SSHAT and FNYEAQ (reference sequence). Between the trimmed V and J ends, which lost 5 bases and 3 bases, there was a span of 13 bases. The CDR3 totals 15 residues. CDR3 amino acids: CASSERVVDTGELFF. CDR3 DNA: TGTGCCAGCAGCGAAAGAGTAGTGGACACCGGGGAGCTGTTTTTT.

This chain connects TRBV19 to TRBJ1-1, with D unclear. Germline V CDR1 and CDR2: LNHDA, SQIVND (reference sequence). V lost 7 bases and J 7 bases, leaving 13 bases between the germline ends. CDR3 length: 12 amino acids. CDR3 amino acids: CASTPDWGEAFF. The CDR3 bases are TGTGCCAGTACCCCTGACTGGGGTGAAGCTTTCTTT.

V usage is TRBV10-1 and J usage is TRBJ2-2; D not certain. Germline assignment: CDR1 WNHNN and CDR2 SYGVQD (reference sequence). This CDR3 has 14 residues. V dropped 0 bases and J dropped 2 bases, with 4 bases sitting between them. The CDR3: CASSESLNTGELFF. The CDR3, as DNA: TGCGCCAGCAGTGAGTCACTCAACACCGGGGAGCTGTTTTTT.

The chain links TRBV25-1 to TRBJ1-5; no clear D gene. CDR1 is MGHDK, CDR2 SYGVNS, per germline. The CDR3 is 14 residues long. V gave up 0 bases and J gave up 0 bases, with 3 bases separating them. The CDR3: CASSEYGSNQPQHF. As DNA, the CDR3 is TGTGCCAGCAGTGAATATGGTAGCAATCAGCCCCAGCATTTT.

The chain joins TRBV30 to TRBJ1-2; D remains unclear. Germline V gene sequence: CDR1 GTSNPN, CDR2 SVGIG (reference sequence). The V and J ends lost 1 base and 4 bases respectively, with 13 bases between them. This CDR3 contains 14 residues. The CDR3 DNA reads as TGTGCCTGGAGTGCGCGGGGAATGTTCTATGGCTACACCTTC. Amino acid sequence: CAWSARGMFYGYTF.

The V gene is TRBV28, the J gene TRBJ1-4; 7 nucleotides agree with TRBD1. The CDR3 spans 16 residues. V dropped 4 bases and J dropped 8; count of bases not matched to a gene: 13. From germline, CDR1 is MDHEN and CDR2 SYDVKM. The CDR3 here is CASSSPDRPGYEKLFF. The CDR3, as DNA: TGTGCCAGCAGTTCCCCGGACAGGCCAGGGTACGAAAAACTGTTTTTT.

J is TRBJ1-3 and V is TRBV25-1; D is uncertain. CDR1 and CDR2 from the germline V gene are MGHDK and SYGVNS. V lost 7 bases, J lost 2 bases, and 12 bases lay in between. CDR3 size: 14 residues. For the CDR3, the DNA is TGTGCCAGCACCCCCCCCGGAACTGGAAACACCATATATTTT. Amino acid sequence: CASTPPGTGNTIYF.

The chain couples TRBV6-6 to TRBJ2-7; D may match TRBD1 or TRBD2 (5 bases each). Germline assignment: CDR1 MNHNY and CDR2 SVGAGI (reference sequence). CDR3 length equals 14 residues. Trimming shortened V by 7 bases and J by 6 bases, and 19 bases separated the two germline ends. Written as DNA, the CDR3 is TGTGCCAGCACTCGTGACGGGACCAAGGGCGAGCAGTACTTC. It codes for CASTRDGTKGEQYF.

The chain links TRBV7-8 to TRBJ2-5, with 7 bases lining up with TRBD2. V lost 0 bases and J lost 11; bases outside the gene matches: 12. There are 15 residues in the CDR3. Germline V lookup: CDR1 SGHVS, CDR2 FQNEAQ. CDR3 residues: CASSLADGGTGVQYF. The CDR3, as DNA: TGTGCCAGCAGCTTAGCGGACGGGGGGACTGGGGTGCAGTACTTC.

V gene TRBV19 combines with J gene TRBJ2-7; no clear D. With 7 bases removed from V and 5 bases from J, the gap between germline ends came to 18 bases. Germline lookup yields CDR1 LNHDA and CDR2 SQIVND (reference sequence). CDR3 length: 14 amino acids. CDR3 loop: CASIPHPRIHEQYF. The DNA for the CDR3 is TGTGCCAGTATCCCCCATCCTAGGATCCACGAGCAGTACTTC.

The chain couples TRBV27 to TRBJ1-6; unclear D gene. Per germline, CDR1 MNHEY and CDR2 SMNVEV (reference sequence). V lost 3 bases and J lost 6, with 18 bases in between. The CDR3 totals 17 residues. The chain's CDR3 is CASSFGFEGPGNSPLHF. CDR3 coding DNA: TGTGCCAGCAGTTTTGGGTTTGAAGGGCCGGGTAATTCACCCCTCCACTTT.

The gene calls are TRBV18 and TRBJ2-3, with 8 bases that match TRBD2. V gave up 3 bases and J gave up 3 bases; unmatched junction bases: 2. The CDR3 totals 14 residues. The V gene's germline CDR1 is KGHSH and CDR2 LQKENI. Written as DNA, the CDR3 is TGTGCCAGCTCACCCGGGGGGGCGACAGATACGCAGTATTTT. It encodes CASSPGGATDTQYF. Variable domain in full (rest from reference TRBV18 and TRBJ2-3): NAGVMQNPRHLVRRRGQEARLRCSPMKGHSHVYWYRQLPEEGLKFMVYLQKENIIDESGMPKERFSAEFPKEGPSILRIQQVVRGDSAAYFCASSPGGATDTQYFGPGTRLTVL.

This chain links TRBV5-4 with TRBJ1-1; TRBD1 might be the D (6 bases). V lost 6 bases and J 3 bases, leaving 15 bases between the germline ends. The CDR3 is made up of 14 amino acids. Germline V gene lookup returns CDR1 SGHNT and CDR2 YYREEE (reference sequence). The CDR3 region has the DNA TGTGCCAGCATGGGGGGGGCTATGGACACTGAAGCTTTCTTT. Translation: CASMGGAMDTEAFF.

V and J are TRBV11-2 and TRBJ2-3; weak D call: TRBD2 (7 bases). Deletions cut 4 bases from V and 2 bases from J, with 16 bases between. Germline CDR1 is SGHAT and CDR2 is FQNNGV. CDR3 length equals 16 residues. For the CDR3, the DNA is TGTGCCAGCAGCTCCCAGGCGGGGGCTCTCACAGATACGCAGTATTTT. Protein sequence: CASSSQAGALTDTQYF.

The genes are TRBV2 and TRBJ2-5; 15 nucleotides align to TRBD2. The germline V gene encodes CDR1 SNHLY and CDR2 FYNNEI. This CDR3 has 16 amino acids. Germline trimming cut 6 bases from V and 5 bases from J; bases unmatched to any gene: 7. The CDR3 loop reads CASRRTSGGAAETQYF. The CDR3 DNA reads TGTGCCAGCAGGCGGACTAGCGGGGGGGCCGCCGAGACCCAGTACTTC.

The chain links TRBV6-5 to TRBJ1-5; D remains ambiguous. V lost 0 bases to trimming and J lost 9 bases, with 6 bases between them. The germline V gene has CDR1 MNHEY and CDR2 SVGAGI. The CDR3 sequence is 12 residues long. The chain's CDR3 is CASSYSGWPQHF. CDR3 bases: TGTGCCAGCAGTTACTCAGGGTGGCCCCAGCATTTT.

CDR3 sequence reads: CASSGAGSTKNIQYF. In DNA form, the CDR3 reads TGTGCCAGCAGCGGGGCGGGATCGACCAAAAACATTCAGTACTTC. The chain combines TRBV6-5 with TRBJ2-4, with a possible D match to TRBD2 (6 bases). The germline CDR1 and CDR2 sequences are MNHEY and SVGAGI. V was clipped by 6 bases and J by 2 bases, with 14 bases between them. CDR3 length equals 15 residues.

The rearrangement joins TRBV28 to TRBJ2-2; 11 bases map to TRBD2. The CDR3 covers 16 residues. CDR1 is MDHEN, CDR2 SYDVKM, per germline. J gave up 0 bases and V 5 bases, and 2 bases lay outside the gene matches. This CDR3 reads CASSPLAGANTGELFF. CDR3 bases: TGTGCCAGCAGTCCACTAGCGGGGGCGAACACCGGGGAGCTGTTTTTT.

The chain recombines TRBV5-1 with TRBJ1-5; no definite D call. This CDR3 is built from 13 residues. The ends were cut back, 0 bases at V and 7 bases at J, with 8 bases in the middle. The germline CDR1 and CDR2 sequences are SGHRS and YFSETQ. CDR3 in amino acids: CASSLGGGQPQHF. CDR3 DNA sequence: TGCGCCAGCAGCTTGGGAGGAGGCCAGCCCCAGCATTTT.

This sequence joins TRBV4-1 and TRBJ1-1; 9 positions match TRBD1. CDR1 and CDR2 from the germline V gene are MGHRA and YSYEKL. The CDR3 spans 19 residues. After removal of 0 bases from V and 3 bases from J, the junction contained 14 bases not matched to a gene. The CDR3 protein is CASSQDWGTQGAGYTEAFF. CDR3 sequence (DNA): TGCGCCAGCAGCCAAGATTGGGGAACACAGGGGGCGGGGTACACTGAAGCTTTCTTT.

This clone has only a few counts. This chain links TRBV13 with TRBJ2-4; TRBD1 matches at 11 bases. The trim removed 3 bases at V and 6 bases at J, leaving 1 base unmatched. Germline loops: CDR1 PRHDT, CDR2 FYEKMQ (reference sequence). The CDR3 runs 14 residues. CDR3 sequence reads: CASSFGTGGNIQYF. The CDR3 DNA reads as TGTGCCAGCAGCTTCGGGACAGGGGGAAACATTCAGTACTTC.

The V call is TRBV28, the J call TRBJ1-2; a weak D match, TRBD1 (5 bases). Looked up from germline, CDR1 is MDHEN and CDR2 is SYDVKM. The CDR3 extends over 13 amino acids. V lost 2 bases, J lost 14 bases, and 18 bases lay in between. CDR3 amino acids: CASSLSLGGWWTF. The CDR3 DNA is TGTGCCAGCAGTTTAAGCCTGGGGGGTTGGTGGACCTTC.

This clone was found a few times. V usage is TRBV7-9 and J usage is TRBJ2-1; TRBD1 matches 11 bases. This CDR3 is 14 amino acids long. The germline V gene has CDR1 SEHNR and CDR2 FQNEAQ (reference sequence). With V trimmed by 4 bases and J by 9 bases, 5 bases remained unmatched. CDR3 amino acids: CASSSSGTGGEQFF. Written as DNA, the CDR3 is TGTGCCAGCAGCTCTTCCGGGACAGGGGGTGAGCAGTTCTTC. Using reference TRBV7-9 and TRBJ2-1 for the parts outside the CDR3, the full variable domain is DTGVSQNPRHKITKRGQNVTFRCDPISEHNRLYWYRQTLGQGPEFLTYFQNEAQLEKSRLLSDRFSAERPKGSFSTLEIQRTEQGDSAMYLCASSSSGTGGEQFFGPGTRLTVL.

This sequence joins TRBV5-4 and TRBJ1-2, with a tentative D call TRBD1 (5 bases). The CDR3 spans 13 residues. Germline-derived CDR1 and CDR2 are SGHNT and YYREEE (reference sequence). Trimming left V 2 bases short and J 4 bases short, with 9 bases between. The CDR3 DNA follows: TGTGCCAGCAGCTTAGGGGCACTCTATGGCTACACCTTC. It yields the protein CASSLGALYGYTF.

This clone was counted only a few times. In DNA form, the CDR3 reads TGTGCCAGTAAAGGAGGAGGCTACACCTTC. This gives the protein CASKGGGYTF. V and J are TRBV19 and TRBJ1-2, with unresolved D. V was trimmed by 7 bases and J by 8 bases, leaving 8 bases between them. The CDR3 is 10 amino acids. CDR1 is LNHDA and CDR2 is SQIVND in the germline V gene (reference sequence).